Sequencing of this T cell receptor (beta chain) was carried out in a study of blood T cell repertoires in COVID-19. The protocol was immunoSEQ multiplex PCR, while the TCRdb copy is restricted to in-frame clones and leaves out a portion. The profile shows some 110,000 clones, about nine tenths of them singletons. This clone was found once. This sequence was found in a man in his forties with acute or convalescent COVID-19. The sample was peripheral blood.

DNA for the CDR3: TGTGCCAGCAGCACCGGCAGGATTTCCTACGAGCAGTACTTC. It encodes CASSTGRISYEQYF. The rearrangement joins TRBV5-6 to TRBJ2-7; the D is unclear. The V gene lost 4 bases and the J gene lost 1 base, with 12 bases spanning the gap. Germline V lookup: CDR1 SGHDT, CDR2 YYEEEE. This CDR3 has 14 residues.